These 29 T cell receptor beta chains were all obtained from the same sample, sequenced in a study of Ad26.COV2.S vaccination and SARS-CoV-2 variants. Clones were read by immunoSEQ multiplex PCR, and TCRdb kept only the in-frame ones, dropping some. The table has a few hundred thousand clones, more than 75% seen once. Treatment noted: around 19 received Ad26.COV2.S at low or high dose, single or two shots; about 5 received placebo; per-sample allocation not given. Specimen acquisition occurred on day 63 following the initial vaccine or placebo injection. Sample: peripheral blood, taken in a trial of Ad26.COV2.S vaccine versus placebo. The receptors originated from a person between 18 and 65 years old who received the Ad26.COV2.S COVID-19 vaccine or a placebo.

This chain uses TRBV5-1 with TRBJ2-3, with D possibly matching TRBD1 (5 bases). Trimming pared 2 bases from V and 4 bases from J, leaving 17 bases between. Germline V gene sequence: CDR1 SGHRS, CDR2 YFSETQ. CDR3 length: 16 amino acids. In nucleotides, the CDR3 is TGCGCCAGCAGCTTTAACTCCGCAGGGTCCCCAGATACGCAGTATTTT. Encoded protein: CASSFNSAGSPDTQYF.

The chain combines TRBV9 with TRBJ1-2; a possible D gene is TRBD1 (5 bases). The germline V and J ends were trimmed by 1 base and 8 bases, with 12 bases remaining between them. Germline CDR1 is SGDLS and CDR2 is YYNGEE. The CDR3 contains 13 residues. CDR3 region: CASSVMGGRGYTF. The CDR3 DNA is TGTGCCAGCAGCGTAATGGGGGGACGGGGCTACACCTTC.

V gene TRBV2 combines with J gene TRBJ2-3; D might be TRBD2 (6 bases). Trimming removed 7 bases at V and 2 bases at J, with 13 bases between. The CDR3 length is 14 residues. Germline loops: CDR1 SNHLY, CDR2 FYNNEI. CDR3 sequence (DNA): TGTGCCAGCAACCGGGACTCATACACAGATACGCAGTATTTT. This codes for CASNRDSYTDTQYF.

The rearrangement uses TRBV5-1 and TRBJ2-5, with 8 bases fitting TRBD2. The CDR3 is 15 residues long. The V gene end was trimmed by 4 bases and the J gene end by 2 bases; junction bases not matched to a gene: 7. Germline V gene sequence: CDR1 SGHRS, CDR2 YFSETQ. The chain's CDR3 is CASSKTGGFQETQYF. CDR3 DNA: TGCGCCAGCAGCAAAACGGGGGGGTTTCAAGAGACCCAGTACTTC.

J is TRBJ1-1 and V is TRBV5-4; D is possibly TRBD1 (5 bases). CDR1 is SGHNT and CDR2 is YYREEE in the germline V gene (reference sequence). This CDR3 has 15 residues. Trimming took 0 bases from V and 4 from J, leaving 13 bases between them. The CDR3 is CASSLGRGMGTEAFF. CDR3 bases: TGTGCCAGCAGCTTGGGTCGGGGGATGGGCACTGAAGCTTTCTTT.

With regard to this clone: The same CDR3 is also encoded by other DNA sequences in this sample. The chain links TRBV19 to TRBJ1-5, with unresolved D. The V gene's germline CDR1 is LNHDA and CDR2 SQIVND (reference sequence). The CDR3 loop spans 12 amino acids. V was cut by 5 bases and J by 3 bases, with 5 bases left in between. The DNA of the CDR3 is TGTGCCAGTAGTGGGGTCAATCAGCCCCAGCATTTT. Residues: CASSGVNQPQHF.

The chain carries TRBV9 and TRBJ2-2, with 8 bases lining up with TRBD1. The CDR3 length is 15 residues. Unmatched junction bases numbered 7, after V lost 3 bases and J lost 6 bases. CDR1 is SGDLS, CDR2 YYNGEE, per germline. The CDR3 nucleotides read TGTGCCAGCAGCGCACGGACAGGGTTCGCCGGGGAGCTGTTTTTT. Translating it yields CASSARTGFAGELFF.

This chain connects TRBV4-2 to TRBJ1-6; TRBD1 might be the D (5 bases). Germline CDR1 and CDR2: LGHNA and YNFKEQ. The CDR3 loop spans 16 amino acids. V dropped 0 bases and J dropped 10 bases, with 16 bases sitting between them. The CDR3: CASSQEGAAGGSPLHF. CDR3 nucleotide sequence: TGTGCCAGCAGCCAAGAAGGGGCGGCAGGTGGATCACCCCTCCACTTT.

This clone was observed a single time. The rearrangement uses TRBV19 and TRBJ1-1; 8 nucleotides line up with TRBD1. The CDR3 covers 15 residues. The V gene's germline CDR1 is LNHDA and CDR2 SQIVND (reference sequence). V shed 7 bases, J shed 1 base, and the junction held 8 bases outside the gene matches. CDR3 DNA sequence: TGTGCCAGTACAGGGGGCGAATATTGGAACACTGAAGCTTTCTTT. Translation: CASTGGEYWNTEAFF.

The chain has TRBV4-1 and TRBJ1-1; no clear D. The CDR3 covers 14 residues. Trimming left V 1 base short and J 4 bases short, with 10 bases between. Germline CDR1 is MGHRA and CDR2 is YSYEKL. CDR3 protein: CASSQVGSITEAFF. The CDR3 coding sequence is TGCGCCAGCAGCCAAGTGGGCAGTATCACTGAAGCTTTCTTT.

The J gene is TRBJ2-1, the V gene TRBV5-1; 11 positions match TRBD2. The CDR3 is 15 amino acids. Germline V gene data show CDR1 as SGHRS and CDR2 as YFSETQ. Losses at the gene ends were 2 bases for V and 9 bases for J; bases not matched to a gene: 7. The CDR3 spells CASSLTSGGMGEQFF. The DNA of the CDR3 is TGCGCCAGCAGCTTAACTAGCGGGGGAATGGGTGAGCAGTTCTTC.

The chain couples TRBV7-3 to TRBJ2-5, with 10 bases identical to TRBD2. Germline-derived CDR1 and CDR2 are SGHTA and FQGTGA. Losses at the gene ends were 2 bases for V and 5 bases for J; bases not matched to a gene: 8. There are 16 residues in the CDR3. The CDR3 sequence: CASSLGRSGGRETQYF. In DNA form, the CDR3 reads TGTGCCAGCAGCTTAGGGCGTAGCGGGGGGCGGGAGACCCAGTACTTC.

The chain links TRBV27 to TRBJ2-2, with a possible D match to TRBD1 (6 bases). V gave up 6 bases and J gave up 2 bases, with 19 bases separating them. The CDR3 is 17 residues long. Germline CDR1 reads MNHEY; CDR2 reads SMNVEV (reference sequence). The CDR3 bases are TGTGCCAGCAGCCGAAGGACAGTACCCACTAACACCGGGGAGCTGTTTTTT. Amino acid sequence: CASSRRTVPTNTGELFF.

The chain links TRBV30 to TRBJ1-2, with 9 positions matching TRBD1. The germline V gene encodes CDR1 GTSNPN and CDR2 SVGIG (reference sequence). With V trimmed by 2 bases and J by 2 bases, 9 bases remained unmatched. This CDR3 is 16 amino acids long. The CDR3 DNA is TGTGCCTGGAGTCCAACAAGGACAGGGGTAAACTATGGCTACACCTTC. This sequence encodes CAWSPTRTGVNYGYTF. Full variable domain (missing parts from reference TRBV30 and TRBJ1-2): SQTIHQWPATLVQPVGSPLSLECTVEGTSNPNLYWYRQAAGRGLQLLFYSVGIGQISSEVPQNLSASRPQDRQFILSSKKLLLSDSGFYLCAWSPTRTGVNYGYTFGSGTRLTVV.

This clone was seen just once. One junction end disagrees with the germline gene, perhaps due to a read error. This sequence joins TRBV4-2 and TRBJ1-4, with a tentative D call TRBD1 (5 bases). CDR3 length: 15 residues. Germline CDR1 and CDR2: LGHNA and YNFKEQ. CDR3 in amino acids: CASSQVSGANGKLFF. The CDR3 DNA follows: TGTGCCAGCAGCCAAGTCTCCGGGGCCAATGGAAAACTGTTTTTT.

The chain has TRBV19 and TRBJ1-5; weak D call: TRBD1 (6 bases). Germline CDR1 LNHDA, CDR2 SQIVND (reference sequence). The CDR3 runs 14 residues. Deletions cut 7 bases from V and 5 bases from J, with 15 bases between. CDR3 DNA: TGTGCCAGTACCCTACAGGGAACCGATCAGCCCCAGCATTTT. Encoded protein: CASTLQGTDQPQHF.

To note about this clone: This specimen includes other DNA sequences encoding the same CDR3. This rearrangement joins TRBV6-1 to TRBJ1-5; unclear D gene. Trimming left V 3 bases short and J 5 bases short, with 5 bases between. Germline CDR1 reads MNHNS; CDR2 reads SASEGT. CDR3 size: 12 residues. The CDR3 spells CASSDGHQPQHF. The CDR3 DNA reads TGTGCCAGCAGTGATGGTCATCAGCCCCAGCATTTT.

The genes are TRBV27 and TRBJ1-1; perhaps TRBD1 as D (6 bases). Per germline, CDR1 MNHEY and CDR2 SMNVEV (reference sequence). V was shortened by 4 bases and J by 4 bases, with 10 bases between the two germline ends. The CDR3 extends over 13 amino acids. CDR3 protein: CASSYTGFTEAFF. As DNA, the CDR3 is TGTGCCAGCAGTTATACAGGGTTCACTGAAGCTTTCTTT.

V is TRBV6-1 and J is TRBJ2-3, with TRBD2 matching over 10 bases. Germline lookup yields CDR1 MNHNS and CDR2 SASEGT. Trimming took 0 bases from V and 2 from J; bases not matched to a gene: 8. The CDR3 runs to 18 residues. CDR3 in amino acids: CASSEALAGAGNTDTQYF. CDR3 bases: TGTGCCAGCAGTGAAGCGCTAGCGGGGGCCGGGAACACAGATACGCAGTATTTT.

J is TRBJ2-2 and V is TRBV7-9, with D possibly being TRBD2 (5 bases). Per germline, CDR1 SEHNR and CDR2 FQNEAQ (reference sequence). The CDR3 contains 15 residues. The V gene lost 2 bases and the J gene lost 6 bases, with 13 bases spanning the gap. The CDR3 coding sequence is TGTGCCAGCAGCTTAAGGACCGCGGGCGCCGGGGAGCTGTTTTTT. Translation: CASSLRTAGAGELFF.

The chain links TRBV29-1 to TRBJ1-2; tentatively, D is TRBD1 (5 bases). CDR3 length: 14 amino acids. V dropped 3 bases and J dropped 4 bases, with 15 bases sitting between them. Germline V gene sequence: CDR1 SQVTM, CDR2 ANQGSEA. The CDR3, as DNA: TGCAGCGTTGACAGGGCGGGTTTAGTCTATGGCTACACCTTC. Amino acid sequence: CSVDRAGLVYGYTF.

The V call is TRBV5-1, the J call TRBJ2-1; maybe TRBD2 (7 bases). The CDR3 is 15 residues long. CDR1 SGHRS and CDR2 YFSETQ come from the germline V gene. Trimming left V 4 bases short and J 10 bases short, with 21 bases between. CDR3 sequence: CASSPLTGGPGEQFF. CDR3 nucleotide sequence: TGCGCCAGCAGCCCCTTAACGGGGGGCCCCGGGGAGCAGTTCTTC. Full variable domain (rest looked up from reference TRBV5-1 and TRBJ2-1): KAGVTQTPRYLIKTRGQQVTLSCSPISGHRSVSWYQQTPGQGLQFLFEYFSETQRNKGNFPGRFSGRQFSNSRSEMNVSTLELGDSALYLCASSPLTGGPGEQFFGPGTRLTVL.

The V and J genes are TRBV12-5 and TRBJ1-6; a weak D match, TRBD1 (6 bases). CDR3 length: 20 residues. From germline, CDR1 is LGHNT and CDR2 FRNRAP. Deletions cut 0 bases from V and 1 base from J, with 19 bases between. CDR3 sequence: CASGLVRSQGRGSYNSPLHF. As DNA, the CDR3 is TGTGCTAGTGGTTTGGTACGGTCTCAGGGGCGAGGTTCCTATAATTCACCCCTCCACTTT.

The chain has TRBV7-2 and TRBJ2-1, with D hard to call. This CDR3 is built from 16 residues. Germline lookup yields CDR1 SGHTA and CDR2 FQGNSA. Deletions cut 5 bases from V and 0 bases from J, with 14 bases between. CDR3 amino acids: CASSLRSESSYNEQFF. CDR3 coding DNA: TGTGCCAGCAGCCTCCGAAGTGAGAGCTCCTACAATGAGCAGTTCTTC.

This clone was detected only a few times. The V call is TRBV5-1, the J call TRBJ1-5; D ambiguous. Trimming removed 0 bases from V and 0 bases from J, with 7 bases in between. The CDR3 totals 15 residues. CDR1 and CDR2 from the germline V gene are SGHRS and YFSETQ. CDR3 sequence (DNA): TGCGCCAGCAGCTTGGACGGAGATAGCAATCAGCCCCAGCATTTT. This gives the protein CASSLDGDSNQPQHF.

The chain recombines TRBV5-8 with TRBJ1-5; D unclear. The germline V and J ends were trimmed by 1 base and 7 bases, with 9 bases remaining between them. CDR3 length: 13 residues. Germline V gene sequence: CDR1 SGHTS, CDR2 YDEGEE. This chain's CDR3 is CASSLRGRQPQHF. The CDR3 DNA sequence: TGTGCCAGCAGCTTGCGGGGTAGGCAGCCCCAGCATTTT.

V gene TRBV10-3 combines with J gene TRBJ2-3; 8 nucleotides match TRBD2. V shed 8 bases, J shed 3 bases, and the junction held 1 base outside the gene matches. In germline, CDR1 is ENHRY, CDR2 SYGVKD. The CDR3 contains 12 residues. The CDR3 DNA reads TGTGCCATCCGGGGGGGAACAGATACGCAGTATTTT. This sequence encodes CAIRGGTDTQYF.

This clone was detected only a few times. V gene TRBV5-6 combines with J gene TRBJ1-5; TRBD1 agrees at 8 bases. CDR3 length: 14 residues. CDR1 and CDR2 from the germline V gene are SGHDT and YYEEEE. Trimming took 4 bases from V and 5 from J; bases not matched to a gene: 5. The DNA for the CDR3 is TGTGCCAGCAGCCTACGACAGGGGTATCAGCCCCAGCATTTT. Protein: CASSLRQGYQPQHF.

This chain links TRBV2 with TRBJ1-1; 7 bases align to TRBD1. V gave up 5 bases and J gave up 0 bases; unmatched junction bases: 3. Germline assignment: CDR1 SNHLY and CDR2 FYNNEI. The CDR3 is 14 amino acids. DNA of the CDR3: TGTGCCAGCAGTTACAGGGGTTTGAACACTGAAGCTTTCTTT. It translates to CASSYRGLNTEAFF.